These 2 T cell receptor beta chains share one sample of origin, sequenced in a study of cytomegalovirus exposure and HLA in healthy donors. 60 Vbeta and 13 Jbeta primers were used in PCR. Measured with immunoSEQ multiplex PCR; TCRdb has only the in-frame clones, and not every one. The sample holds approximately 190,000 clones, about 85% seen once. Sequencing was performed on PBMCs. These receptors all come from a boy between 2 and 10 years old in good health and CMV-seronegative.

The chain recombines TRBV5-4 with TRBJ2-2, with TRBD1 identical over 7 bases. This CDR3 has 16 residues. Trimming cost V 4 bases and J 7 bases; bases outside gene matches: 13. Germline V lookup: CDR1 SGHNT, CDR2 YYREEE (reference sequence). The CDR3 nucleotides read TGTGCCAGCAGCCGCCCCCGAGGGGGCGAGGGCGGGGAGCTGTTTTTT. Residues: CASSRPRGGEGGELFF.

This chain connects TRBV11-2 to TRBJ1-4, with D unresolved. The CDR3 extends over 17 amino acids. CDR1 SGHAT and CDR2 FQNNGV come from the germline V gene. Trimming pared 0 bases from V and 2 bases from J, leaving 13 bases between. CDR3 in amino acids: CASSLDVRRSTNEKLFF. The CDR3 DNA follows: TGTGCCAGCAGCTTAGACGTCAGGCGATCGACTAATGAAAAACTGTTTTTT.